Listed below are T cell receptor beta chains from one sample, sequenced in a study of T cells in Graves' hyperthyroidism and ophthalmopathy. TCRdb independently ran MiXCR on the multiplex PCR reads; one entry per CDR3 protein. The sample has about 620,000 distinct CDR3 sequences, about 16% seen once; the top ten hold less than 4.5%. Sequenced sample: blood. The receptors originated from a woman in her thirties with Graves' hyperthyroidism. Both conserved end residues are part of each CDR3. A D gene is named only where the DNA matches it firmly. Size is omitted from some rows. Given values are once, few, many or a class for expanded clones.

TRBD2,many,TRBJ2-5,TRBV11-2,TGTGCCAGCAGGGGGACTAGCGGGAGACAACGGGGGGAGACCCAGTACTTC,CASRGTSGRQRGETQYF
NA,few,TRBJ2-7,TRBV19,TGTGCCAGTAGTATCGCCGCCGGGACAAGCTACGAGCAGTACTTC,CASSIAAGTSYEQYF
NA,many,TRBJ1-1,TRBV7-9,TGTGCCAGCAGCCCCTCCAGCGGGGCGGGGTACACTGAAGCTTTCTTT,CASSPSSGAGYTEAFF
NA,NA,TRBJ2-5,TRBV5-4,TGTGCCAGCAGTCCGGCCCGGGACACCCAAGAGACCCAGTACTTC,CASSPARDTQETQYF
TRBD1,many,TRBJ2-1,TRBV6-2/TRBV6-3,TGTGCCAGCAGTCGACAGGGGGCGAATGAGCAGTTCTTC,CASSRQGANEQFF
NA,many,TRBJ2-7,TRBV3-1,TGTGCCAGCAGCCAGATGAGCGGGTCCTACGAGCAGTACTTC,CASSQMSGSYEQYF
TRBD2,many,TRBJ2-7,TRBV11-2,TGTGCCAGCAGCTTAGGAGGACTAGCGGTCGACGAGCAGTACTTC,CASSLGGLAVDEQYF
NA,few,TRBJ2-1,TRBV6-1,TGTGCCAGCAGTGATCCCCAAATCGATGTCAGCTCCTACAATGAGCAGTTCTTC,CASSDPQIDVSSYNEQFF
TRBD2,many,TRBJ2-3,TRBV7-8,TGTGCCAGCAGCCCCACGAGGCTAGCGGGAGCTGTTAGCACAGATACGCAGTATTTT,CASSPTRLAGAVSTDTQYF
NA,NA,TRBJ2-1,TRBV12-3/TRBV12-4,TGTGCCAGCGGGTCCTACAATGAGCAGTCCTTC,CASGSYNEQSF
TRBD2,NA,TRBJ2-7,TRBV20-1,TGCAGTGCTATCCCCGGGACTAGTGCCTACGAGCAGTACTTC,CSAIPGTSAYEQYF
TRBD1,NA,TRBJ1-5,TRBV6-1,TGTGCCAGCCGGAGGGGGCGATCGAACAATCAGCCCCAGCATTTT,CASRRGRSNNQPQHF
NA,many,TRBJ2-5,TRBV3-1,TGTGCCAGCAGCAAATCGGGGACTTCCCAAGAGACCCAGTACTTC,CASSKSGTSQETQYF
NA,many,TRBJ2-7,TRBV10-3,TGTGCCATCAGTGAGCCGTTCGACGAGCAGTACTTC,CAISEPFDEQYF
TRBD1,NA,TRBJ1-5,TRBV30,TGTGCCTGGAGTGTGGAGGACAGGGGCAATCAGCCCCAGCATTTT,CAWSVEDRGNQPQHF
NA,few,TRBJ2-7,TRBV18,TGTGCCAGCTCACCACCTGAGGGGAGGCCCTCCTACGAGCAGTACTTC,CASSPPEGRPSYEQYF
NA,many,TRBJ1-1,TRBV12-3/TRBV12-4,TGTGCCAGCAGTTTACAGGGGCCCACTGAAGCTTTCTTT,CASSLQGPTEAFF
TRBD1,many,TRBJ1-2,TRBV30,TGTGCCTGGAGTGTAGGACAGGGGTATGGCTACACCTTC,CAWSVGQGYGYTF
NA,NA,TRBJ1-3,TRBV25-1,TGTGCCACTGCGGACAGTAGCTCTGGAAACACCATATATTTT,CATADSSSGNTIYF
NA,many,TRBJ2-3,TRBV28,TGTGCCAGCACATCCCCCTTGGGGTTCACAGATACGCAGTATTTT,CASTSPLGFTDTQYF
NA,NA,TRBJ1-5,TRBV19,TGTGCCAGTAGCCCCGGGGCAGTCCAGCCCCAGCATTTT,CASSPGAVQPQHF
TRBD2,NA,TRBJ2-1,TRBV20-1,TGCAGTGCCCTCCCTAGCGGCACCTACAATGAGCAGTTCTTC,CSALPSGTYNEQFF
NA,NA,TRBJ2-1,TRBV5-6,TGTGCCAGCAGCTCCAGACTGGGGGGTTGGGATGAGCAGTTCTTC,CASSSRLGGWDEQFF
NA,NA,TRBJ2-7,TRBV29-1,TGCAGCGGCCAGGGAACCTACGAGCAGTACTTC,CSGQGTYEQYF
NA,many,TRBJ2-7,TRBV7-2,TGTGCCAGCAGCTTAAAGGGCTACGAGCAGTACTTC,CASSLKGYEQYF
TRBD2,many,TRBJ2-7,TRBV7-2,TGTGCCAGCCGTTTAGCGGGAGCCTACGAGCAGTACTTC,CASRLAGAYEQYF
NA,many,TRBJ2-1,TRBV7-3,TGTGCCAGCAGCTTGGGCGGCCGGTACAATGAGCAGTTCTTC,CASSLGGRYNEQFF
NA,many,TRBJ2-7,TRBV5-1,TGCGCCAGCAGCTCCTACCAAGACTCCTACGAGCAGTACTTC,CASSSYQDSYEQYF
NA,NA,TRBJ2-1,TRBV11-3,TGTGCCAGCAGCTTTTATGTGGTTGTGGGGGGGCCTGACAACTACTACAATGAGCAGTTCTTC,CASSFYVVVGGPDNYYNEQFF
NA,NA,TRBJ2-5,TRBV11-3,TGTGCCAGCAGCTTAGAAGTTTCGGGAGAGACCCAGTACTTC,CASSLEVSGETQYF
NA,many,TRBJ2-7,TRBV12-3/TRBV12-4,TGTGCCAGCAGTTTCGAGGGGTCTGGGTACGAGCAGTACTTC,CASSFEGSGYEQYF
NA,many,TRBJ2-6,TRBV20-1,TGCAGTGCTAGGGGGTTTGGGGCCAACGTCCTGACTTTC,CSARGFGANVLTF
TRBD1,many,TRBJ1-5,TRBV28,TGTGCCAGCAGTTTGGGACAGGCTCCCTATAGCAATCAGCCCCAGCATTTT,CASSLGQAPYSNQPQHF
TRBD2,few,TRBJ2-7,TRBV5-1,TGCGCCAGCAGCTTGGGCGGGAGTCTTTACGAGCAGTACTTC,CASSLGGSLYEQYF
NA,many,TRBJ2-7,TRBV11-3,TGTGCCAGCGCCGCTTTCACGTTTACCTACGAGCAGTACTTC,CASAAFTFTYEQYF
NA,NA,TRBJ2-1,TRBV11-2,TGTGCCAGCAGCGACCAATGGTACAATGAGCAGTTCTTC,CASSDQWYNEQFF
TRBD1,many,TRBJ1-2,TRBV28,TGTGCCAGCAGTTCCGCCGGGACAGGGGGCCGGTATGGCTACACCTTC,CASSSAGTGGRYGYTF
NA,NA,TRBJ2-3,TRBV11-3,TGTGCCAGCAGCTTACCTAGCACAGGTACGCAGTATTTT,CASSLPSTGTQYF
NA,NA,TRBJ1-1,TRBV12-3/TRBV12-4,TGTGCCAGCAGTTTACGGACACAGAACACTGAAGCTTTCTTT,CASSLRTQNTEAFF
TRBD1,few,TRBJ1-2,TRBV10-3,TGTGCCATCAGTGAGCTGGGACAGGGGCCCTATGGCTACACCTTC,CAISELGQGPYGYTF
NA,NA,TRBJ1-2,TRBV6-1,TGTGCCAGCAGACGGGACCTACGGGGGTATGGCTACACCTTC,CASRRDLRGYGYTF
NA,NA,TRBJ2-3,TRBV7-3,TGTGCCAGCAGCTTAACGGGCTCATTCGGGGATACGCAGTATTTT,CASSLTGSFGDTQYF